A selection of T cell receptor beta chains follows, all from one sample in a study of CXCR3-negative and CXCR3-positive naive CD8 T cells. Reprocessing the 5' RACE reads, TCRdb reports a single entry for every CDR3 protein and omits DNA. This table lists around 7,000 distinct CDR3 sequences. Sequences were obtained from naive CXCR3+ CD8+ T cells from blood. The receptors here all came from a human donor in good health. Some clones in this sample may be carry-over from other donors' samples. CDR3s include the opening cysteine and the closing phenylalanine or tryptophan. Each record gives: V gene, clone size, J gene, CDR3 protein. Rows may omit the clone size; those that give it use once, few, many or a size class.

>TRBV7-8|medium-sized|TRBJ2-3
CASSLVGGRRTDTQYF
>TRBV6-6|-|TRBJ1-6
CASIGDPYNSPLHF
>TRBV19|-|TRBJ1-1
CASGAGLTVGAFF
>TRBV5-4|-|TRBJ2-2
CASNSEGPGELFF
>TRBV28|medium-sized|TRBJ2-5
CASNNSGTSGRETQYF
>TRBV4-1|-|TRBJ1-2
CASSQGPRWEGYTF
>TRBV3-1|medium-sized|TRBJ1-2
CASSHDGMDGDDGYTF
>TRBV6-6|medium-sized|TRBJ2-7
CASSYSVDEQYF
>TRBV15|-|TRBJ2-1
CATSTGLNNEQFF
>TRBV9|-|TRBJ2-1
CASSVGTSGWDEQFF
>TRBV5-1|medium-sized|TRBJ2-1
CASSGVGLSVNEQFF
>TRBV14|-|TRBJ2-1
CASSQDRYRGHEQFF
>TRBV12-3/TRBV12-4|-|TRBJ2-7
CASSLGPPVHEQYF
>TRBV5-1|medium-sized|TRBJ2-3
CASSFTDRGIDTQYF
>TRBV7-9|medium-sized|TRBJ2-1
CASSYGTGANEQFF
>TRBV19|-|TRBJ2-3
CASSIGAGATDTQYF
>TRBV3-1|-|TRBJ2-5
CASSTEGVQETQYF
>TRBV29-1|medium-sized|TRBJ2-5
CSVPSKGWETQYF
>TRBV5-5|medium-sized|TRBJ2-1
CASSLEWPYNEQFF
>TRBV7-9|-|TRBJ2-2
CASSLPGELFF
>TRBV10-3|-|TRBJ2-7
CAISGGSSYEQYF
>TRBV14|medium-sized|TRBJ2-1
CASSQGAYNEQFF
>TRBV4-1|-|TRBJ2-2
CASSQGGLINTGELFF
>TRBV10-3|medium-sized|TRBJ1-5
CATKREGVSNQPQHF
>TRBV12-3/TRBV12-4|medium-sized|TRBJ2-7
CASRTGLYEQYF
>TRBV9|-|TRBJ2-7
CASSNQGGEQYF
>TRBV7-3|-|TRBJ2-3
CASSQSGTTDTQYF
>TRBV11-2|medium-sized|TRBJ2-1
CASSPPLAGGLNEQFF
>TRBV29-1|-|TRBJ2-1
CSVLDRGDEQFF
>TRBV6-6|-|TRBJ2-7
CASRGVGQGPHEQYF
>TRBV29-1|-|TRBJ1-2
CSAGGRGDDGYTF
>TRBV27|-|TRBJ2-7
CASSLIQGDEQYF
>TRBV9|-|TRBJ2-1
CASSAEQGAGEQFF
>TRBV6-5|-|TRBJ1-4
CASSYSRRGDEKLFF
>TRBV20-1|-|TRBJ2-2
CSARLLAPGTGELFF
>TRBV29-1|medium-sized|TRBJ2-2
CSVRWTAGELFF
>TRBV25-1|-|TRBJ2-5
CASSRLAGVQETQYF
>TRBV3-1|medium-sized|TRBJ2-1
CASSPASGKYNEQLF
>TRBV4-1|-|TRBJ2-2
CASSQDFGLAGVAGELFF
>TRBV20-1|-|TRBJ2-1
CSASAGFDEQFF
>TRBV2|-|TRBJ2-2
CASSVGTGGRTGELFF
>TRBV5-5|-|TRBJ2-7
CASSLGGQGVNEQYF
>TRBV24-1|-|TRBJ2-1
CATSSTGAPANEQFF
>TRBV28|-|TRBJ2-3
CASSFGSGGQSSTDTQYF
>TRBV29-1|medium-sized|TRBJ2-1
CSVEDRVYGGEEQFF
>TRBV20-1|-|TRBJ2-3
CSARGWQKRGTDTQYF
>TRBV21-1|-|TRBJ2-6
CASSWDRHSGANVLTF
>TRBV19|medium-sized|TRBJ1-5
CASSIVAYQPQHF
>TRBV7-3|medium-sized|TRBJ2-2
CASSPMIGLAGPTGELFF
>TRBV6-1|-|TRBJ1-5
CASSEDRISNQPQHF
>TRBV20-1|-|TRBJ2-3
CSARDRQRSTDTQYF